These 26 T cell receptor beta chains came from one sample sequenced in a study of T cell repertoires in ileal Crohn's disease. Produced via immunoSEQ multiplex PCR; TCRdb's table is partial and in-frame only. The profile shows several thousand clones, almost 95% of them singletons. The sample consisted of ileal tissue. The receptors were sampled from an adult with Crohn's disease.

The chain joins TRBV19 to TRBJ1-5, with 9 nucleotides matching TRBD1. Germline CDR1 reads LNHDA; CDR2 reads SQIVND (reference sequence). The trim removed 6 bases at V and 2 bases at J, leaving 5 bases unmatched. This CDR3 has 15 residues. CDR3 loop: CASREQGARNQPQHF. The CDR3 region has the DNA TGTGCCAGTAGAGAACAGGGGGCGCGCAATCAGCCCCAGCATTTT.

This clone was found a few times. The CDR3 loop is CASSPGTSGVTDTQYF. In DNA form, the CDR3 reads TGTGCCAGCTCACCCGGGACTAGCGGTGTCACAGATACGCAGTATTTT. The V gene is TRBV18, the J gene TRBJ2-3; 11 bases are shared with TRBD2. Losses at the gene ends were 3 bases for V and 2 bases for J; bases not matched to a gene: 4. The CDR3 runs 16 residues. CDR1 is KGHSH, CDR2 LQKENI, per germline.

The V call is TRBV28, the J call TRBJ2-7, with D unclear. Germline V gene lookup returns CDR1 MDHEN and CDR2 SYDVKM. The CDR3 has 12 residues. The V end was cut by 5 bases, the J end by 4 bases, with 9 bases between. The CDR3 spells CASSQLRYEQYF. The DNA for the CDR3 is TGTGCCAGCAGTCAACTGAGATACGAGCAGTACTTC.

The chain combines TRBV5-6 with TRBJ1-2, with 9 bases lining up with TRBD1. V lost 4 bases and J lost 4; bases outside the gene matches: 8. Looked up from germline, CDR1 is SGHDT and CDR2 is YYEEEE. The CDR3 runs to 15 residues. The CDR3 here is CASSETGGYSYGYTF. CDR3 coding DNA: TGTGCCAGCAGCGAAACAGGGGGCTATAGCTATGGCTACACCTTC.

The CDR3 nucleotides are TGTGCCAGTAGTATCCAGAAAGATCAGCCCCAGCATTTT. This translates into CASSIQKDQPQHF. The J gene is TRBJ1-5, the V gene TRBV19; D gene unclear. CDR3 length: 13 residues. Germline CDR1 LNHDA, CDR2 SQIVND (reference sequence). V was cut by 3 bases and J by 5 bases, with 8 bases left in between.

The chain carries TRBV11-2 and TRBJ2-5; the D gene is possibly TRBD2 (5 bases). The V end lost 5 bases, the J end lost 5 bases, and 24 bases lay between the germline ends. The germline V gene has CDR1 SGHAT and CDR2 FQNNGV. The CDR3 loop spans 17 amino acids. The CDR3 coding sequence is TGTGCCAGCAGCCACCACTACGCTAGCCTTGGTGAGGAGACCCAGTACTTC. This sequence encodes CASSHHYASLGEETQYF.

The V call is TRBV30, the J call TRBJ1-4; a possible D gene is TRBD1 (5 bases). Trimming took 4 bases from V and 5 from J, leaving 17 bases between them. The CDR3 length is 15 residues. In germline, CDR1 is GTSNPN, CDR2 SVGIG (reference sequence). The DNA of the CDR3 is TGTGCCTGGACCCGTCGGACACAAAAGAATGAAAAACTGTTTTTT. Translated, it gives CAWTRRTQKNEKLFF.

J is TRBJ1-1 and V is TRBV7-9; no definite D call. Per the germline V gene, CDR1 is SEHNR and CDR2 is FQNEAQ (reference sequence). The CDR3 spans 15 residues. V was trimmed by 5 bases and J by 0 bases, leaving 13 bases between them. The CDR3 DNA sequence: TGTGCCAGCAGCCCTATATATACGGTGAACACTGAAGCTTTCTTT. This gives the protein CASSPIYTVNTEAFF.

This clone was counted a few times. The rearrangement links TRBV5-4 to TRBJ2-7; 10 nucleotides match TRBD1. The CDR3 has 15 residues. The germline V gene has CDR1 SGHNT and CDR2 YYREEE (reference sequence). V gave up 2 bases and J gave up 7 bases; unmatched junction bases: 9. The CDR3 region has the DNA TGTGCCAGCAGCTTCACCGGGACAGGGGCTCGTGAGCAGTACTTC. This sequence encodes CASSFTGTGAREQYF.

The genes are TRBV29-1 and TRBJ1-2; 8 positions agree with TRBD1. CDR1 is SQVTM, CDR2 ANQGSEA, per germline. The CDR3 is made up of 14 amino acids. The V and J ends lost 5 bases and 6 bases, in that order; junction bases with no gene match: 11. The CDR3 DNA reads TGCAGCGTTCCTCGGACAGGGAATCAGGATGGCTACACCTTC. Its protein product is CSVPRTGNQDGYTF.

The chain carries TRBV2 and TRBJ1-4; the D is unclear. The CDR3 is 11 residues long. The germline V and J ends were trimmed by 6 bases and 6 bases, with 5 bases remaining between them. Germline V gene lookup returns CDR1 SNHLY and CDR2 FYNNEI. The DNA for the CDR3 is TGTGCCAGCAGGTACTATGAAAAACTGTTTTTT. Its translation: CASRYYEKLFF. Full variable domain (rest looked up from reference TRBV2 and TRBJ1-4): EPEVTQTPSHQVTQMGQEVILRCVPISNHLYFYWYRQILGQKVEFLVSFYNNEISEKSEIFDDQFSVERPDGSNFTLKIRSTKLEDSAMYFCASRYYEKLFFGSGTQLSVL.

The chain links TRBV11-2 to TRBJ2-1; D call uncertain. This CDR3 spans 11 amino acids. The V gene lost 3 bases and the J gene lost 10 bases, with 7 bases spanning the gap. The germline gives CDR1 SGHAT, CDR2 FQNNGV. The CDR3 nucleotides are TGTGCCAGCAGCTTTTGGGCAGAGCAGTTCTTC. This encodes CASSFWAEQFF.

The chain carries TRBV5-1 and TRBJ2-7; 7 nucleotides align to TRBD2. CDR1 is SGHRS and CDR2 is YFSETQ in the germline V gene. The V segment lost 2 bases and the J segment 3 bases; nucleotides outside the gene matches: 8. The CDR3 runs 15 residues. For the CDR3, the DNA is TGCGCCAGCAGCTTACGGGAGGTTGGATACTACGAGCAGTACTTC. It translates to CASSLREVGYYEQYF.

J is TRBJ2-1 and V is TRBV5-3, with a weak D call TRBD2 (6 bases). TRBV5-3 is annotated as an ORF whose role is uncertain. The CDR3 is 15 amino acids. The V and J ends lost 3 bases and 0 bases respectively, with 10 bases between them. CDR3 sequence reads: CARSSRESSYNEQFF. The CDR3 region has the DNA TGTGCCAGAAGCTCCCGGGAGAGCTCCTACAATGAGCAGTTCTTC.

The DNA of the CDR3 is TGTGCCAGCAGCTTACGAGGGTACGAGCAGTACTTC. This gives the protein CASSLRGYEQYF. This rearrangement joins TRBV11-2 to TRBJ2-5; the D gene is possibly TRBD2 (5 bases). The J call is in doubt because the DNA end fits TRBJ2-7 better. This CDR3 spans 12 amino acids. Germline V gives CDR1 SGHAT, CDR2 FQNNGV.

V gene TRBV19 combines with J gene TRBJ2-1; 10 bases agree with TRBD1. After removal of 6 bases from V and 9 bases from J, the junction contained 14 bases not matched to a gene. The CDR3 is made up of 16 amino acids. Germline loops: CDR1 LNHDA, CDR2 SQIVND (reference sequence). The CDR3 DNA sequence: TGTGCCAGTAGACCCCTGACAGGGGGCCGCCGAGGTGAGCAGTTCTTC. Protein sequence: CASRPLTGGRRGEQFF.

The chain recombines TRBV15 with TRBJ1-2, with 7 bases identical to TRBD1. Germline trimming cut 7 bases from V and 8 bases from J; bases unmatched to any gene: 13. The CDR3 sequence is 14 residues long. Germline V gene lookup returns CDR1 LNHNV and CDR2 YYDKDF (reference sequence). For the CDR3, the DNA is TGTGCCACCAACCGTCCGGGACAGAAGCTCGGCTACACCTTC. This translates into CATNRPGQKLGYTF.

This chain joins TRBV5-1 and TRBJ2-2, with D perhaps matching TRBD2 (5 bases). Germline CDR1 reads SGHRS; CDR2 reads YFSETQ. V was cut by 0 bases and J by 7 bases, with 16 bases left in between. The CDR3 has 16 amino acids. CDR3: CASSLGTASKGGELFF. CDR3 coding DNA: TGCGCCAGCAGCTTGGGTACGGCTAGCAAAGGCGGGGAGCTGTTTTTT.

This clone appeared a single time. The rearrangement joins TRBV2 to TRBJ2-2; D is ambiguous. V gave up 3 bases and J gave up 7 bases, with 9 bases separating them. The length of the CDR3 is 13 residues. CDR1 and CDR2 (germline): SNHLY, FYNNEI. Written as DNA, the CDR3 is TGTGCCAGCAGTGAGAGAGGAGTCGGGGAGCTGTTTTTT. It encodes CASSERGVGELFF. Full variable domain (rest looked up from reference TRBV2 and TRBJ2-2): EPEVTQTPSHQVTQMGQEVILRCVPISNHLYFYWYRQILGQKVEFLVSFYNNEISEKSEIFDDQFSVERPDGSNFTLKIRSTKLEDSAMYFCASSERGVGELFFGEGSRLTVL.

The CDR3, as DNA: TGTGCCAGCAGTATTCAGGGATTGGGCACTGAAGCTTTCTTT. Translated: CASSIQGLGTEAFF. This chain links TRBV6-5 with TRBJ1-1, with a weak D call TRBD1 (5 bases). V lost 5 bases and J lost 4, with 14 bases in between. CDR1 is MNHEY and CDR2 is SVGAGI in the germline V gene. The CDR3 has 14 amino acids.

The chain couples TRBV11-3 to TRBJ2-7; 12 nucleotides line up with TRBD2. The germline V gene has CDR1 SGHNT and CDR2 YENEEA. CDR3 length equals 15 residues. The V gene end was trimmed by 5 bases and the J gene end by 6 bases; junction bases not matched to a gene: 8. This CDR3 is CASSPASGRAAEQYF. CDR3 in DNA: TGTGCCAGCAGCCCCGCTAGCGGGAGGGCCGCCGAGCAGTACTTC.

The chain recombines TRBV1 with TRBJ2-1; the tabulated D call, TRBD2, remains unverified against the DNA. TRBV1 is a pseudogene locus. This CDR3 comprises 17 residues. The CDR3 DNA reads as TGCACCAGCAGCCAAGAGGGGCTAGCGGGGGGGGGCAATGAGCAGTTCTTC. It codes for CTSSQEGLAGGGNEQFF.

The rearrangement links TRBV4-1 to TRBJ2-7, with 9 bases fitting TRBD2. V shed 4 bases and J 5 bases; nucleotides not matched to a gene: 9. The CDR3 has 15 amino acids. The V gene's germline CDR1 is MGHRA and CDR2 YSYEKL. CDR3 nucleotides: TGCGCCAGCAGCCGGTCAGCGGGAGGAAGCGACGAGCAGTACTTC. Its translation is CASSRSAGGSDEQYF.

This chain uses TRBV18 with TRBJ1-2; 7 bases fit TRBD1. Germline V lookup: CDR1 KGHSH, CDR2 LQKENI. The V segment lost 6 bases and the J segment 5 bases; nucleotides outside the gene matches: 9. There are 14 residues in the CDR3. The CDR3: CASSLEGAGYGYTF. In nucleotides, the CDR3 is TGTGCCAGCTCCCTGGAGGGGGCAGGTTATGGCTACACCTTC.

This chain joins TRBV7-3 and TRBJ2-7; TRBD2 aligns across 9 bases. CDR3 length: 13 residues. Unmatched junction bases numbered 4, after V lost 4 bases and J lost 6 bases. CDR1 and CDR2 (germline): SGHTA, FQGTGA. The CDR3 region is CASSSGTSFEQYF. Written as DNA, the CDR3 is TGTGCCAGCAGCTCCGGGACTAGCTTCGAGCAGTACTTC.

This clone was seen only once. The rearrangement links TRBV9 to TRBJ2-3; weak D call: TRBD2 (6 bases). CDR1 is SGDLS, CDR2 YYNGEE, per germline. The CDR3 length is 14 residues. V gave up 0 bases and J gave up 2 bases, with 7 bases separating them. CDR3 protein: CASSVGGLTDTQYF. The CDR3 nucleotides read TGTGCCAGCAGCGTAGGGGGACTCACAGATACGCAGTATTTT.